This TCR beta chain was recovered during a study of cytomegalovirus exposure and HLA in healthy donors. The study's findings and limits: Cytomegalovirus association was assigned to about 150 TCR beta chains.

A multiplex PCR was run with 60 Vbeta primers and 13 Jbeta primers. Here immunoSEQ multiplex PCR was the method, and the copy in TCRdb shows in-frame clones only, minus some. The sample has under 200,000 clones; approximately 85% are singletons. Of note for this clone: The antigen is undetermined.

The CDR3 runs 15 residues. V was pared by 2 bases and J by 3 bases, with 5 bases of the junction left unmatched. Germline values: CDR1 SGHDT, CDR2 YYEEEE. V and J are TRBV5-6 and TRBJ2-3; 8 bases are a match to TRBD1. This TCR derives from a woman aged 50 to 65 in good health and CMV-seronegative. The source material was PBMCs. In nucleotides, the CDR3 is TGTGCCAGCAGCTTACCAGGGGGCCCGACAGATACGCAGTATTTT. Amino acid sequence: CASSLPGGPTDTQYF. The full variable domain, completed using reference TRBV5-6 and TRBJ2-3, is DAGVTQSPTHLIKTRGQQVTLRCSPKSGHDTVSWYQQALGQGPQFIFQYYEEEERQRGNFPDRFSGHQFPNYSSELNVNALLLGDSALYLCASSLPGGPTDTQYFGPGTRLTVL.